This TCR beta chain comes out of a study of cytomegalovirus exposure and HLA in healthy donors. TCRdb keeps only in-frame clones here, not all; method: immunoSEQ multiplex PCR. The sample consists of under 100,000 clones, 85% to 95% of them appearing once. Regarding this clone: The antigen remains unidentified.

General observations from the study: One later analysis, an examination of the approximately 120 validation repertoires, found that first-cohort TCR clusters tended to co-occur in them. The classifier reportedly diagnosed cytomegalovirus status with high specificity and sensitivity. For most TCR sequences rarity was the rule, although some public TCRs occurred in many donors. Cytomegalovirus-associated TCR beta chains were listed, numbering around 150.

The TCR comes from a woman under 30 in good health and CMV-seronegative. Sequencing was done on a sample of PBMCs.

CDR3 bases: TGTGCCAGCAGTTTAGAGTTACGCGGACTAGCGGGAGATACGCAGTATTTT. Translation: CASSLELRGLAGDTQYF. The chain couples TRBV28 to TRBJ2-3; 11 bases are a match to TRBD2. V shed 2 bases, J shed 5 bases, and the junction held 9 bases outside the gene matches. Germline-derived CDR1 and CDR2 are MDHEN and SYDVKM. The CDR3 is 17 amino acids.